The rows below give T cell receptor beta chains drawn from one sample of a study of blood T cell repertoires in COVID-19. Profiling relied on immunoSEQ multiplex PCR, and the TCRdb table lists in-frame clones only, not all of them. The repertoire holds more than 350,000 clones, with 75% to 90% as singletons. Sequencing was performed on PBMCs or T cells enriched from blood (not recorded which). The receptors stem from a man aged 18 to 29 who had recovered from COVID-19. The CDR3 runs from the conserved cysteine through the conserved F or W. The D gene is left open where the match is weak. Expanded clones get a size class; other rows say once, few or many, or leave the size out.

NA | TRBD1 | TRBV19 | CASRTGGVGEKLFF
NA | TRBD1 | TRBV11-3 | CASSSTGTPYEQYF
NA | NA | TRBV6-5 | CASSIQANTGELFF
once | TRBD2 | TRBV13 | CASSSLAGRATDTQYF
NA | NA | TRBV11-3 | CASRNLLTGFQYF
NA | NA | TRBV30 | CAWSAGGNTIYF
NA | NA | TRBV12-3/TRBV12-4 | CASSWGVSYEQYF
NA | NA | TRBV7-6 | CASSLALGGTDTQYF
NA | TRBD2 | TRBV7-9 | CASSLVAGEKKETQYF
few | TRBD2 | TRBV7-2 | CASSLEASGNNEQFF
NA | NA | TRBV21-1 | CASSKQGQGTRDEQFF
once | NA | TRBV11-2 | CASSLENQLSAYNSPLHF
NA | NA | TRBV9 | CASSVTGIDTYEQYF
NA | NA | TRBV14 | CASSLNFNYGYTF
NA | TRBD1 | TRBV19 | CASSPGDRGWYEQYF
NA | TRBD1 | TRBV7-3 | CASSLQGARETQYF
NA | NA | TRBV19 | CASSTQTTNEKLFF
once | TRBD2 | TRBV19 | CASSIEGSGVAGDNEQFF
NA | TRBD1 | TRBV2 | CASRNLQGVRTGGYTF
NA | NA | TRBV5-1 | CASSFYAGREKLFF
NA | NA | TRBV5-8 | CATTLGQFNSPLHF
NA | TRBD1 | TRBV11-2 | CASSLGQRNYGYTF
NA | NA | TRBV2 | CATSHPGPPVENEQFF
NA | NA | TRBV3-1/TRBV3-2 | CASSQVSGVTGELFF
NA | NA | TRBV5-4 | CASSDLVVQQRYGYTF
NA | NA | TRBV7-9 | CASSLEHIAGIGTF
once | NA | TRBV12-5 | CASGSGIEGETQYF
NA | NA | TRBV5-1 | CASSVTETNYGYTF
NA | NA | TRBV9 | CASSVALSTDTQYF
NA | NA | TRBV5-1 | CASSLVTRNTQYF
NA | NA | TRBV19 | CASSILGQGYGYTF
NA | TRBD1 | TRBV27 | CASSSPGQDYSYEQYF
NA | NA | TRBV28 | CASSSGGVRTQANYGYTF
NA | NA | TRBV14 | CASSQSRYSYNEQFF
NA | NA | TRBV9 | CASSGSDVYEQYF
once | TRBD2 | TRBV6-5 | CASKTSGLYNEQFF
NA | TRBD2 | TRBV6-2/TRBV6-3 | CASSYVGTSSYEQFF
NA | TRBD2 | TRBV27 | CASSLGAGGSSYEQYF
NA | TRBD1 | TRBV3-1/TRBV3-2 | CASSPGQGAIDRGGSPPKESQYF
once | NA | TRBV19 | CASSLQPAGSLHF
NA | TRBD1 | TRBV9 | CASSVTLDRVGEQYF
NA | NA | TRBV6-5 | CASRGGQHEQYF
NA | TRBD2 | TRBV30 | CAWSLREWGEQYF
once | NA | TRBV18 | CASSPPGVQGYEQYF
few | TRBD1 | TRBV29-1 | CSVEGTGGTEAFF
NA | NA | TRBV7-9 | CASSSITDTQYF
NA | NA | TRBV24-1 | CATSDLPLAGQPTKQYF
NA | NA | TRBV29-1 | CSVEVRAGLDTEAFF
NA | TRBD1 | TRBV11-3 | CASSVYRGNEQFF
NA | TRBD2 | TRBV20-1 | CSTSGGSSWVGETQYF
NA | NA | TRBV28 | CASSSTHYEQYF
NA | NA | TRBV19 | CASSILGRDTQYF
NA | NA | TRBV10-3 | CAIKKNPTDSGNTIYF
NA | TRBD2 | TRBV4-2 | CASSQPGLAGVQSGETQYF
NA | TRBD2 | TRBV11-1 | CASTNVGGGAGEQYF